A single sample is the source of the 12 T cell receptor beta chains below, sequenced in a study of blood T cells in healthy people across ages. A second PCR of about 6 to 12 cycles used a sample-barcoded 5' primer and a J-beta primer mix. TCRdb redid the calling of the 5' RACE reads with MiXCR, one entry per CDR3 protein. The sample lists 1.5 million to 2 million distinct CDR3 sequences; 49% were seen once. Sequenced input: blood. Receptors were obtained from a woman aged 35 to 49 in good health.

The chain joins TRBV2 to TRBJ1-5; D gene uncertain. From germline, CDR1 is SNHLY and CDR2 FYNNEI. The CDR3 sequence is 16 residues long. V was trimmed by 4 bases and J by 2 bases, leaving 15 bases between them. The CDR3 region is CASSVTLTGGNQPQHF. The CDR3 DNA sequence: TGTGCCAGCAGTGTAACTTTGACGGGTGGCAATCAGCCCCAGCATTTT. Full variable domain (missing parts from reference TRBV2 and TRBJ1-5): EPEVTQTPSHQVTQMGQEVILRCVPISNHLYFYWYRQILGQKVEFLVSFYNNEISEKSEIFDDQFSVERPDGSNFTLKIRSTKLEDSAMYFCASSVTLTGGNQPQHFGDGTRLSIL.

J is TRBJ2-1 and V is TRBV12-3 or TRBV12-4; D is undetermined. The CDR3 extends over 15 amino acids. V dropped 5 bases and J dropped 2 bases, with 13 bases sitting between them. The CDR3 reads CASSTEHGTYNEQFF. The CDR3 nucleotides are TGTGCCAGCAGTACCGAACATGGGACCTACAATGAGCAGTTCTTC.

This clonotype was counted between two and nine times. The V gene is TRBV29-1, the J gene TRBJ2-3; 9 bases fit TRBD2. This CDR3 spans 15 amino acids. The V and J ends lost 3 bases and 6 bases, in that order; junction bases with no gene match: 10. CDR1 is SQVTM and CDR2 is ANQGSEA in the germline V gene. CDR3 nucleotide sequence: TGCAGCGTTGATTCCAGCGGGGGGACTTGGGATACGCAGTATTTT. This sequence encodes CSVDSSGGTWDTQYF.

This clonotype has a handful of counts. CDR3 nucleotides: TGTGCCAGCAAGCCAGGGACAGGGTTCTACGAGCAGTACTTC. Its protein is CASKPGTGFYEQYF. V gene TRBV7-8 combines with J gene TRBJ2-7; TRBD1 agrees at 9 bases. This CDR3 contains 14 residues. Germline loops: CDR1 SGHVS, CDR2 FQNEAQ. Trimming removed 7 bases from V and 3 bases from J; junction bases left unmatched: 7.

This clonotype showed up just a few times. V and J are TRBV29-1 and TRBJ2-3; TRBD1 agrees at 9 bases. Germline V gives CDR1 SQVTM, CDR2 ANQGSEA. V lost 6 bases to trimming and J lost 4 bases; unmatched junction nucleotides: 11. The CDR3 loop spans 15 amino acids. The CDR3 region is CSVTGTGIVADTQYF. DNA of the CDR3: TGCAGCGTAACCGGGACAGGGATAGTCGCAGATACGCAGTATTTT.

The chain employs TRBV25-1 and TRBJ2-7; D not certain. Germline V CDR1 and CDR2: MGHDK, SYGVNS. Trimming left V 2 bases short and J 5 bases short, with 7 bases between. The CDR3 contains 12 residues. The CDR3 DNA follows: TGTGCCAGCAGTGAAATGAAGGACGAGCAGTACTTC. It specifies CASSEMKDEQYF.

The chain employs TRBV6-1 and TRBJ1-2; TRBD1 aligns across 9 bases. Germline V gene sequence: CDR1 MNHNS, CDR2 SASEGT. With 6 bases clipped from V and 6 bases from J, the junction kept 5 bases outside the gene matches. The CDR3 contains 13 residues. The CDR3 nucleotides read TGTGCCAGCAGCGAACAGGGGGCGGATGGCTACACCTTC. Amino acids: CASSEQGADGYTF.

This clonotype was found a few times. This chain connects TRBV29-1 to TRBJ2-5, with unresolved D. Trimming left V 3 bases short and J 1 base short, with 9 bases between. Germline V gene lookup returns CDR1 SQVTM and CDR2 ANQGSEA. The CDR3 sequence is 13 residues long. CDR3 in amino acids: CSVEDHLQETQYF. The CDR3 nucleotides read TGCAGCGTTGAGGATCACCTCCAAGAGACCCAGTACTTC.

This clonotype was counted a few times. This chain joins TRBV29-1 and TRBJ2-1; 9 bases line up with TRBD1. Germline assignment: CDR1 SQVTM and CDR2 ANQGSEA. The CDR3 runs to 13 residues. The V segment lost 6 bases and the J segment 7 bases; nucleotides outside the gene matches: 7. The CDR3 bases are TGCAGCGTGGGGCAACAGGGGGCAAATGAGCAGTTCTTC. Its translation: CSVGQQGANEQFF.

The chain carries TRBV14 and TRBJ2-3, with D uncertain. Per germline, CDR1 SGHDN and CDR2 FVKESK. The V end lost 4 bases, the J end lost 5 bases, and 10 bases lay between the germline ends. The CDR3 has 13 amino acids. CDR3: CASSPTSRDTQYF. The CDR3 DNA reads TGTGCCAGCAGCCCTACCTCTCGAGATACGCAGTATTTT.

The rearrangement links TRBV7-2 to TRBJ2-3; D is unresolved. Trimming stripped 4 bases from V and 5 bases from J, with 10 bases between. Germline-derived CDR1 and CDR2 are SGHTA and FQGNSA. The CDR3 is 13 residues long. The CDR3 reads CASSSRIGDTQYF. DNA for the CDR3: TGTGCCAGCAGCTCTAGGATAGGAGATACGCAGTATTTT.

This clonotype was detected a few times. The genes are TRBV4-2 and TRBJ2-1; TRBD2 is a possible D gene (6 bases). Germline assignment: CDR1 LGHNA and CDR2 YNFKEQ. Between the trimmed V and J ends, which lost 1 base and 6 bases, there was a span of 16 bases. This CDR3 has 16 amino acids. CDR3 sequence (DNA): TGTGCCAGCAGCCAAGGCTCCCGGGGGTCCGGCAATGAGCAGTTCTTC. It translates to CASSQGSRGSGNEQFF.